The next 25 T cell receptor beta chains were all read from a single sample in a study of T cell changes during pregnancy in multiple sclerosis. The method was immunoSEQ multiplex PCR; TCRdb's version includes in-frame clones alone and lacks a portion of them. This table holds some 50,000 clones, around 92% found once. The sample here was peripheral blood, taken after pregnancy. These receptor sequences come from a female donor with multiple sclerosis, enrolled in a pregnancy study.

This clone appeared once. V is TRBV18 and J is TRBJ1-2, with no clear D. V lost 3 bases, J lost 4 bases, and 15 bases lay in between. This CDR3 spans 15 amino acids. The germline V gene encodes CDR1 KGHSH and CDR2 LQKENI. The CDR3 reads CASSPVRADVYGYTF. CDR3 coding DNA: TGTGCCAGCTCACCGGTTCGCGCCGATGTCTATGGCTACACCTTC.

The V and J genes are TRBV5-1 and TRBJ2-7, with D possibly being TRBD1 (6 bases). V was cut by 0 bases and J by 4 bases, with 14 bases left in between. CDR1 is SGHRS and CDR2 is YFSETQ in the germline V gene. The CDR3 is made up of 15 amino acids. In nucleotides, the CDR3 is TGCGCCAGCAGCTTGGGGTCTGGGGGCAAGTACGAGCAGTACTTC. Protein product: CASSLGSGGKYEQYF. Full variable domain (outside the CDR3, taken from reference TRBV5-1 and TRBJ2-7): KAGVTQTPRYLIKTRGQQVTLSCSPISGHRSVSWYQQTPGQGLQFLFEYFSETQRNKGNFPGRFSGRQFSNSRSEMNVSTLELGDSALYLCASSLGSGGKYEQYFGPGTRLTVT.

The rearrangement joins TRBV27 to TRBJ2-1; 8 bases agree with TRBD1. The V segment lost 5 bases and the J segment 3 bases; nucleotides outside the gene matches: 6. Germline CDR1 MNHEY, CDR2 SMNVEV (reference sequence). This CDR3 contains 15 residues. This chain's CDR3 is CASSPDRGFYNEQFF. The CDR3 DNA reads TGTGCCAGCAGTCCAGACAGGGGATTCTACAATGAGCAGTTCTTC.

The gene calls are TRBV25-1 and TRBJ2-7; 9 nucleotides line up with TRBD2. CDR1 is MGHDK and CDR2 is SYGVNS in the germline V gene. The CDR3 runs 18 residues. With 7 bases clipped from V and 1 base from J, the junction kept 17 bases outside the gene matches. CDR3 nucleotide sequence: TGTGCCAGCACCTCCCCTGACTTCTCTAGCGGGGATTCCTACGAGCAGTACTTC. It is translated as CASTSPDFSSGDSYEQYF.

The chain employs TRBV27 and TRBJ1-4; D unresolved. Germline lookup yields CDR1 MNHEY and CDR2 SMNVEV (reference sequence). The CDR3 has 15 residues. Deletions cut 6 bases from V and 2 bases from J, with 13 bases between. CDR3 in DNA: TGTGCCAGCAGCCCCAGCGGGGTTACTAATGAAAAACTGTTTTTT. The encoded protein is CASSPSGVTNEKLFF.

The gene calls are TRBV4-1 and TRBJ1-5, with 11 bases matching TRBD1. The germline gives CDR1 MGHRA, CDR2 YSYEKL. CDR3 length: 14 amino acids. Trimming cost V 5 bases and J 9 bases; bases outside gene matches: 6. The CDR3 loop is CASSGQGAAGPQHF. The CDR3 DNA sequence: TGCGCCAGCAGCGGACAGGGGGCCGCGGGGCCCCAGCATTTT.

The V and J genes are TRBV9 and TRBJ2-5; no clear D. V was trimmed by 2 bases and J by 2 bases, leaving 7 bases between them. CDR1 and CDR2 from the germline V gene are SGDLS and YYNGEE. The CDR3 runs 13 residues. The CDR3 DNA is TGTGCCAGCAGCGTCACTGGTCAAGAGACCCAGTACTTC. This gives the protein CASSVTGQETQYF.

The V and J genes are TRBV7-2 and TRBJ2-2; 8 bases are shared with TRBD2. V lost 5 bases to trimming and J lost 6 bases; unmatched junction nucleotides: 11. CDR1 and CDR2 (germline): SGHTA, FQGNSA. The CDR3 has 16 amino acids. CDR3 amino acids: CASSPFGGARAGELFF. CDR3 coding DNA: TGTGCCAGCAGCCCTTTCGGGGGGGCCCGGGCCGGGGAGCTGTTTTTT.

The CDR3 protein is CATSRAGNSGNGYTF. CDR3 nucleotide sequence: TGTGCCACCAGCAGAGCCGGCAATTCAGGGAATGGCTACACCTTC. The V and J genes are TRBV15 and TRBJ1-2; a weak D match, TRBD1 (5 bases). V lost 1 base and J 6 bases, leaving 15 bases between the germline ends. This CDR3 is 15 amino acids long. Germline V gene data show CDR1 as LNHNV and CDR2 as YYDKDF (reference sequence). The variable domain in full, completed from reference TRBV15 and TRBJ1-2, reads DAMVIQNPRYQVTQFGKPVTLSCSQTLNHNVMYWYQQKSSQAPKLLFHYYDKDFNNEADTPDNFQSRRPNTSFCFLDIRSPGLGDTAMYLCATSRAGNSGNGYTFGSGTRLTVV.

The V gene is TRBV7-3, the J gene TRBJ2-3; TRBD2 matches at 10 bases. CDR3 length: 15 residues. Unmatched junction bases numbered 3, after V lost 5 bases and J lost 1 base. Germline CDR1 reads SGHTA; CDR2 reads FQGTGA. The CDR3 here is CASSPSGGRTDTQYF. In DNA form, the CDR3 reads TGTGCCAGCAGCCCTAGCGGGGGCCGCACAGATACGCAGTATTTT.

V and J are TRBV30 and TRBJ1-1; 12 nucleotides agree with TRBD1. CDR3 size: 14 residues. Germline assignment: CDR1 GTSNPN and CDR2 SVGIG (reference sequence). Germline trimming cut 2 bases from V and 6 bases from J; bases unmatched to any gene: 4. This CDR3 reads CAWSRGQGAPEAFF. The CDR3 DNA reads as TGTGCCTGGAGTAGGGGACAGGGGGCGCCTGAAGCTTTCTTT. The complete variable domain, with remaining parts taken from reference TRBV30 and TRBJ1-1, reads SQTIHQWPATLVQPVGSPLSLECTVEGTSNPNLYWYRQAAGRGLQLLFYSVGIGQISSEVPQNLSASRPQDRQFILSSKKLLLSDSGFYLCAWSRGQGAPEAFFGQGTRLTVV.

CDR3 bases: TGTGCCAGTAGAGAGACAGGGGATAATGGCTACACCTTC. Protein product: CASRETGDNGYTF. V usage is TRBV19 and J usage is TRBJ1-2, with 8 bases fitting TRBD1. The germline V gene has CDR1 LNHDA and CDR2 SQIVND (reference sequence). V lost 6 bases, J lost 6 bases, and 6 bases stayed unmatched. This CDR3 spans 13 amino acids.

The chain is built from TRBV5-6 and TRBJ2-3; D is ambiguous. This CDR3 has 13 amino acids. Germline V gene sequence: CDR1 SGHDT, CDR2 YYEEEE. The V end was cut by 4 bases, the J end by 4 bases, with 10 bases between. The CDR3 loop is CASSIQYSDTQYF. The CDR3 DNA reads TGTGCCAGCAGCATACAATATTCAGATACGCAGTATTTT.

This clone was recorded once. V gene TRBV6-4 combines with J gene TRBJ1-1; 11 bases match TRBD1. The CDR3 has 14 amino acids. CDR1 is MRHNA and CDR2 is SNTAGT in the germline V gene. V gave up 6 bases and J gave up 0 bases; unmatched junction bases: 0. The CDR3 is CASRGQGVNTEAFF. The CDR3 nucleotides read TGTGCCAGCAGGGGACAGGGGGTGAACACTGAAGCTTTCTTT.

The chain uses TRBV6-1 and TRBJ1-3, with 7 nucleotides matching TRBD1. Losses at the gene ends were 0 bases for V and 2 bases for J; bases not matched to a gene: 10. The germline V gene encodes CDR1 MNHNS and CDR2 SASEGT. The CDR3 is 18 amino acids. CDR3 sequence: CASSEAGRGLWTGNTIYF. The CDR3 DNA follows: TGTGCCAGCAGTGAAGCGGGCAGGGGGTTGTGGACTGGAAACACCATATATTTT.

The chain uses TRBV5-1 and TRBJ1-1; D is ambiguous. Germline assignment: CDR1 SGHRS and CDR2 YFSETQ. This CDR3 is 14 amino acids long. The V end lost 1 base, the J end lost 1 base, and 8 bases lay between the germline ends. The CDR3 DNA reads TGCGCCAGCAGCTTGTTGCGGGGGAACACTGAAGCTTTCTTT. Residues: CASSLLRGNTEAFF.

In DNA form, the CDR3 reads TGTGCCAGCTCACCACTTCCGGGACAGGGGGGTCGGCACTATGGCTACACCTTC. It codes for CASSPLPGQGGRHYGYTF. The chain joins TRBV18 to TRBJ1-2; 11 bases fit TRBD1. Germline CDR1 reads KGHSH; CDR2 reads LQKENI. CDR3 length: 18 residues. J gave up 3 bases and V 1 base, and 10 bases lay outside the gene matches.

The rearrangement uses TRBV2 and TRBJ2-3; 10 positions agree with TRBD2. Germline V gene lookup returns CDR1 SNHLY and CDR2 FYNNEI. V dropped 4 bases and J dropped 1; count of bases not matched to a gene: 5. CDR3 length: 16 residues. This CDR3 reads CASSAGLAGGTDTQYF. As DNA, the CDR3 is TGTGCCAGCAGTGCTGGGCTAGCGGGGGGCACAGATACGCAGTATTTT.

V usage is TRBV9 and J usage is TRBJ2-1; 9 bases line up with TRBD2. CDR3 length: 17 amino acids. The V segment lost 0 bases and the J segment 6 bases; nucleotides outside the gene matches: 10. CDR1 is SGDLS and CDR2 is YYNGEE in the germline V gene. The CDR3 here is CASSVAGAGGLVNEQFF. The DNA for the CDR3 is TGTGCCAGCAGCGTAGCCGGGGCGGGGGGGCTAGTCAATGAGCAGTTCTTC.

This clone was recorded only once. The chain joins TRBV5-1 to TRBJ1-4, with a tentative D call TRBD1 (6 bases). V was pared by 0 bases and J by 7 bases, with 13 bases between. This CDR3 is built from 15 residues. Germline lookup yields CDR1 SGHRS and CDR2 YFSETQ. The CDR3 nucleotides read TGCGCCAGCAGCTTGGCCTGGGGGCTGGGTGAAAAACTGTTTTTT. Protein product: CASSLAWGLGEKLFF.

The V gene is TRBV30, the J gene TRBJ1-6; D possibly corresponds to TRBD1 (5 bases). The germline V gene has CDR1 GTSNPN and CDR2 SVGIG (reference sequence). Trimming removed 3 bases from V and 11 bases from J, with 8 bases in between. This CDR3 contains 11 residues. In DNA form, the CDR3 reads TGTGCCTGGAGGGGGGGTACACCCCTCCACTTT. It is translated as CAWRGGTPLHF.

The chain combines TRBV6-6 with TRBJ1-2; 7 positions match TRBD1. The V gene's germline CDR1 is MNHNY and CDR2 SVGAGI (reference sequence). CDR3 length equals 12 residues. Trimming cost V 9 bases and J 8 bases; bases outside gene matches: 9. DNA for the CDR3: TGTGCCAGTGATACAGGGGAATACGGCTACACCTTC. It yields the protein CASDTGEYGYTF.

This sequence joins TRBV7-2 and TRBJ2-3; D call uncertain. Germline V lookup: CDR1 SGHTA, CDR2 FQGNSA. The CDR3 spans 14 residues. V lost 0 bases and J lost 2, with 6 bases in between. The CDR3 DNA is TGTGCCAGCAGCTTAGCGGCCAACACAGATACGCAGTATTTT. Protein product: CASSLAANTDTQYF.

The CDR3 DNA sequence: TGTGCCATCAGTGAACACCCGGACAGGGCCGTTTCACCCCTCCACTTT. It codes for CAISEHPDRAVSPLHF. This chain joins TRBV10-3 and TRBJ1-6; TRBD1 matches 8 bases. Per germline, CDR1 ENHRY and CDR2 SYGVKD. Germline trimming cut 3 bases from V and 9 bases from J; bases unmatched to any gene: 10. CDR3 size: 16 residues.

The V call is TRBV4-3, the J call TRBJ1-4, with TRBD1 matching over 9 bases. Per the germline V gene, CDR1 is LGHNA and CDR2 is YSLEER. CDR3 length equals 15 residues. Trimming at V came to 3 bases and at J to 8 bases, leaving 7 bases not matched to a gene. Here the CDR3 DNA reads TGCGCCAGCAGCCACCGCCGGGACAGGGTCGAAAAACTGTTTTTT. Translation gives CASSHRRDRVEKLFF.